This T cell receptor beta chain was documented in a study of cytomegalovirus exposure and HLA in healthy donors. PCR involved 60 Vbeta and 13 Jbeta primers. Using immunoSEQ multiplex PCR, the repertoire was profiled, and TCRdb retains in-frame clones only, with some absent. This specimen shows 130,000 to 150,000 clones; the ten leading clones hold 0.96%. Study-wide findings and caveats: Later on, an analysis tied 15,000 to 20,000 TCR beta sequences to HLA alleles at 0.05 false discovery rate. Reportedly, fewer N-insertions than the approximately 690-donor mean appeared in an Asian-associated ancestry cluster in a later analysis. A few CMV-associated chains were confirmed in vitro to be specific for CMV antigens.

Between the trimmed V and J ends, which lost 2 bases and 4 bases, there was a span of 12 bases. Per germline, CDR1 MDHEN and CDR2 SYDVKM. The CDR3 contains 15 residues. In the case of this clone: Antigen: not known.

The sequenced material came from PBMCs. The receptor was derived from a male donor in good health and CMV-seronegative. The J gene is TRBJ1-5, the V gene TRBV28, with a tentative D call TRBD1 (5 bases). CDR3 residues: CASSLGGAWNQPQHF. The CDR3, as DNA: TGTGCCAGCAGTTTAGGCGGGGCTTGGAATCAGCCCCAGCATTTT.